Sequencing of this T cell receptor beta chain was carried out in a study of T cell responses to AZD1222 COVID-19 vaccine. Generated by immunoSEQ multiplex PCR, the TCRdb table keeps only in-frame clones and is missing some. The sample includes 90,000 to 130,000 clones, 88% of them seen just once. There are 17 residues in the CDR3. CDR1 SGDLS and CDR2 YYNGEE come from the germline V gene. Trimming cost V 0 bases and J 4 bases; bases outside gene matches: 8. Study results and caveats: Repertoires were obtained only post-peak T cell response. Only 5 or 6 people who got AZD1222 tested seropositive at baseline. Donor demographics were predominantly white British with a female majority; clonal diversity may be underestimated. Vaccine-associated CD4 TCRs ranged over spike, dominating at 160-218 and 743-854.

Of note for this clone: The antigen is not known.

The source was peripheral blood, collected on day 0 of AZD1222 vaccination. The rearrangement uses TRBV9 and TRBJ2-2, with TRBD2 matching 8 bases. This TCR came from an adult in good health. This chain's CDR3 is CASSVASAGGVTGELFF. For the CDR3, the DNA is TGTGCCAGCAGCGTAGCCTCTGCGGGAGGCGTCACCGGGGAGCTGTTTTTT.